Listed below are T cell receptor beta chains from one sample, sequenced in a study of T cell responses to AZD1222 COVID-19 vaccine. The repertoire was sequenced with immunoSEQ multiplex PCR; TCRdb's copy has only in-frame clones and lacks some. This sample carries approximately 200,000 clones, roughly 88% of them seen once, and the ten largest clones take approximately 7.7%. The sequencing here drew on peripheral blood, taken on day 0 of AZD1222 vaccination. These receptors were collected from an adult in good health. Both conserved end residues are part of each CDR3. A D gene is named only where the DNA matches it firmly. The listing skips clone size in some rows; elsewhere it reads once, few, many or a size class.

.,TRBJ1-1,TRBV20-1,.,TGCAGTGCTAGCAGGGAGACTGAAGCTTTCTTT,CSASRETEAFF
.,TRBJ1-4,TRBV7-9,.,TGTGCCAGCAGCAGCTTAGATTTAGGTGAAAAACTGTTTTTT,CASSSLDLGEKLFF
.,TRBJ1-4,TRBV25-1,.,TGTGCCAGCAGTTGGACAACTAATGAAAAACTGTTTTTT,CASSWTTNEKLFF
.,TRBJ2-1,TRBV5-1,.,TGCGCCAGCAGCTCGACCGGGACCACTGAGCAGTTCTTC,CASSSTGTTEQFF
.,TRBJ2-1,TRBV5-4,.,TGTGCCAGCAGCTTGGGTCAAGTTAATGAGCAGTTCTTC,CASSLGQVNEQFF
.,TRBJ1-4,TRBV6-1,TRBD1,TGTGCCAGCAGTGAGTGGGGACAGGGGGCGTCTACTAATGAAAAACTGTTTTTT,CASSEWGQGASTNEKLFF
.,TRBJ1-4,TRBV9,TRBD1,TGTGCCAGCAGCGACGGGACAGGGACTGAAAAACTGTTTTTT,CASSDGTGTEKLFF
.,TRBJ1-6,TRBV20-1,.,TGCAGTGCTAGAGATGGCTCACCCCTCCACTTT,CSARDGSPLHF
few,TRBJ2-7,TRBV7-2,.,TGTGCCAGCAGCCCCGGACGGACCCCCGAGCAGTACTTC,CASSPGRTPEQYF
.,TRBJ2-3,TRBV19,.,TGTGCCAGTAGTGTGGGGCCCAGCACAGATACGCAGTATTTT,CASSVGPSTDTQYF
.,TRBJ2-7,TRBV7-2,.,TGTGCCAGCAGATCAACAGGGTTTGAGCAGTACTTC,CASRSTGFEQYF
once,TRBJ1-1,TRBV20-1,.,TGCAGTGCTCTTGACCGATTCGGAGCTTTCTTT,CSALDRFGAFF
.,TRBJ2-7,TRBV28,TRBD1,TGTGCCAGCAGTTCCTTCGACAGGGTAACTTCCTCCTACGAGCAGTACTTC,CASSSFDRVTSSYEQYF
.,TRBJ1-6,TRBV5-1,.,TGCGCCAGCAGCCCTGGACCGGTGACCCAAACACCCCTCCACTTT,CASSPGPVTQTPLHF
.,TRBJ1-2,TRBV7-9,.,TGTGCCAGCAGCCTATTCCGAGGGACGTCTAACTATGGCTACACCTTC,CASSLFRGTSNYGYTF
.,TRBJ2-7,TRBV6-6,.,TGTGCCAGCAGTTCCACAGACGGATACGAGCAGTACTTC,CASSSTDGYEQYF
.,TRBJ1-4,TRBV6-1,.,TGTGCCAGCAGTGAGATCACCCAGGAGGATGAAAAACTGTTTTTT,CASSEITQEDEKLFF
.,TRBJ1-5,TRBV10-2,.,TGCGCCAGCAGCCGGACAGATTCCAATCAGCCCCAGCATTTT,CASSRTDSNQPQHF
.,TRBJ2-1,TRBV5-1,.,TGCGCCAGCAGCTTGAATCCCCAGCGTAGCTCCTACAATGAGCAGTTCTTC,CASSLNPQRSSYNEQFF
.,TRBJ1-3,TRBV5-1,.,TGCGCCAGCAGCCCCAGAGATATACAGTATGGGAGCTCTGGAAACACCATATATTTT,CASSPRDIQYGSSGNTIYF
.,TRBJ2-3,TRBV5-1,TRBD2,TGCGCCAGCAGCTTGGAGGATCCAGCGGGGGGCCGAGATACGCAGTATTTT,CASSLEDPAGGRDTQYF
.,TRBJ2-2,TRBV24-1,TRBD2,TGTGCCACCAGTACTAGCGGGGGGGCCGCCGGGGAGCTGTTTTTT,CATSTSGGAAGELFF
.,TRBJ1-2,TRBV2,.,TGTGCTCGGTCCGGGTCCCCTTACACCTTC,CARSGSPYTF
.,TRBJ1-1,TRBV3-1/TRBV3-2,.,TGTGCCAGCAGCCAAGCTCGGGGGAGAAGTAGAGTGGCTTTCTTT,CASSQARGRSRVAFF
.,TRBJ2-1,TRBV27,.,TGTGCCAGCAGTTTATTTATACCGGGAGTAGAAGCAAAGCAGTTCTTC,CASSLFIPGVEAKQFF
.,TRBJ1-4,TRBV12-3/TRBV12-4,TRBD1,TGTGCCAGCAGTCCCGACAGGGATGAAAAACTGTTTTTT,CASSPDRDEKLFF
.,TRBJ1-3,TRBV9,.,TGTGCCAGCAGCGTAGCTTCGACCCAACCTTCTGGAAACACCATATATTTT,CASSVASTQPSGNTIYF
.,TRBJ2-3,TRBV4-2,TRBD2,TGTGCCAGCAGCCCCGGAGCGGGGGGCGGGACAGATACGCAGTATTTT,CASSPGAGGGTDTQYF
once,TRBJ2-3,TRBV10-3,TRBD2,TGTGCCACCCTAGCGGGGGGGAACACAGATACGCAGTATTTT,CATLAGGNTDTQYF
.,TRBJ2-7,TRBV5-1,.,TGCGCCAGCAGCTTGGTGCCAGGGAACTACGAGCAGTACTTC,CASSLVPGNYEQYF
.,TRBJ2-2,TRBV28,.,TGTGCCAGCAGTTTACAGACGGCAGGGGCCGGGGAGCTGTTTTTT,CASSLQTAGAGELFF
.,TRBJ2-1,TRBV4-3,.,TGCGCCAGCAGCCCCCCGGGCTCCTACAATGAGCAGTTCTTC,CASSPPGSYNEQFF
.,TRBJ2-1,TRBV7-9,TRBD2,TGTGCCAGCAGCTTAGCGACTAGCGGGGGTAATGAGCAGTTCTTC,CASSLATSGGNEQFF
.,TRBJ1-5,TRBV18,TRBD1,TGTGCCAGCTCCCTAGGGGGCGGATATGCTCAGCCCCAGCATTTT,CASSLGGGYAQPQHF
.,TRBJ1-1,TRBV9,.,TGTGCCAGCAGCGTAGCTTGGGGACCGAACACTGAAGCTTTCTTT,CASSVAWGPNTEAFF
.,TRBJ1-5,TRBV2,TRBD1,TGTGCCAGCAGTAGCCGGGACAGGGGATATCAGCCCCAGCATTTT,CASSSRDRGYQPQHF
once,TRBJ2-3,TRBV11-2,TRBD1,TGTGCCAGCAGCTTAGGGGGGATGGACAGGGAGAGATATACGCAGTATTTT,CASSLGGMDRERYTQYF
.,TRBJ1-1,TRBV18,.,TGTGCCAGCTCACCCGGCCAACTACAGGTGAACACTGAAGCTTTCTTT,CASSPGQLQVNTEAFF
.,TRBJ1-3,TRBV5-4,TRBD1,TGTGCCAGCAGCCTGGGGGACAGGGGTGGAAACACCATATATTTT,CASSLGDRGGNTIYF
once,TRBJ2-2,TRBV6-5,.,TGTGCCAGCAGTTACTACGGTGGCACTCCCACCGGGGAGCTGTTTTTT,CASSYYGGTPTGELFF
.,TRBJ2-3,TRBV7-3,TRBD2,TGTGCCAGCAGCTCAGCGGGGGCCACAGATACGCAGTATTTT,CASSSAGATDTQYF
.,TRBJ1-1,TRBV19,.,TGTGCCAGTAGTATGGGCAGGCATTATGAAGCTTTCTTT,CASSMGRHYEAFF
.,TRBJ2-3,TRBV5-1,.,TGCGCCAGCAGCTTGGAGTTGGGTACAGATACGCAGTATTTT,CASSLELGTDTQYF
.,TRBJ1-2,TRBV28,.,TGTGCCAGCAGTCACCGGACGGGAAACTATGGCTACACCTTC,CASSHRTGNYGYTF
.,TRBJ1-1,TRBV27,.,TGTGCCAGCAGCTTGGGAATTAACACTGAAGCTTTCTTT,CASSLGINTEAFF
.,TRBJ1-3,TRBV10-3,.,TGTGCCACCGTGGACCAGGGAAACACCATATATTTT,CATVDQGNTIYF
.,TRBJ2-2,TRBV9,.,TGTGCCAGCAGCCCGGGGGGCCCAAGAACCGGGGAGCTGTTTTTT,CASSPGGPRTGELFF
.,TRBJ1-4,TRBV7-2,TRBD1,TGTGCCAGCAGCACCCGGGGGACAGGACTGGGGAATGAAAAACTGTTTTTT,CASSTRGTGLGNEKLFF